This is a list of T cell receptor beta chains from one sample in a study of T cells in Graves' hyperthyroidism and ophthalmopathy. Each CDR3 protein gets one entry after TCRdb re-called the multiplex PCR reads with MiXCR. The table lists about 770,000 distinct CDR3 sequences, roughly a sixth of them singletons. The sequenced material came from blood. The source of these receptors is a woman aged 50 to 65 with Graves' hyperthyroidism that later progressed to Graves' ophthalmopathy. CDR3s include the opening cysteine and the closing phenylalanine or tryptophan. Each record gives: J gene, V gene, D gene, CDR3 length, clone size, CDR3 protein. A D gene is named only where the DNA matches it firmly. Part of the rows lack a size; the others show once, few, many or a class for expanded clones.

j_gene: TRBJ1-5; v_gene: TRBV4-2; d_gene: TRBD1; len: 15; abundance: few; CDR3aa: CASSQEDRGGQPQHF
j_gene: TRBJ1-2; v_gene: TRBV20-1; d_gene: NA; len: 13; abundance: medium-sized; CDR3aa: CSASNDRSYGYTF
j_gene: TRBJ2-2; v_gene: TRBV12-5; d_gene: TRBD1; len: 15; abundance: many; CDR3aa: CASGLLRGRGGELFF
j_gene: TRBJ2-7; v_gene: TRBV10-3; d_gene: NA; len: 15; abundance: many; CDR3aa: CAISESSGGSYEQYF
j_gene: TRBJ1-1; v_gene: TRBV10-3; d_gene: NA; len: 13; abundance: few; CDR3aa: CAISGQPNTEAFF
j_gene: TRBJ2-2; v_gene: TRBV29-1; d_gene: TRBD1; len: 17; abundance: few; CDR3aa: CSVEGDDRDRGVGELFF
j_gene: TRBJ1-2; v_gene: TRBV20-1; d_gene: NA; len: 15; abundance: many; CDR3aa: CSAPLGEGRVYGYTF
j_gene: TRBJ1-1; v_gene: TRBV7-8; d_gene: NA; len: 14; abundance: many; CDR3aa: CASSPLQGNTEAFF
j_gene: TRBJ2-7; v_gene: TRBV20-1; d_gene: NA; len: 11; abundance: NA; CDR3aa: CSARDAGLQYF
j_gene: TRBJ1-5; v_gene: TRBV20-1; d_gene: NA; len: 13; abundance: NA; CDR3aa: CGALSMWESPQHF
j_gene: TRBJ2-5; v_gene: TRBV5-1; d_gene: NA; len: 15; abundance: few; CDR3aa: CASSFIPGVLETQYF
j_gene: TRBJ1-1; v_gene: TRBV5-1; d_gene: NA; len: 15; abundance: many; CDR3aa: CASRAGLTPNTEAFF
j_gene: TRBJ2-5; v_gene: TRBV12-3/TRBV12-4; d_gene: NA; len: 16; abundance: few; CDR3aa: CASSLGVGGSGETQYF
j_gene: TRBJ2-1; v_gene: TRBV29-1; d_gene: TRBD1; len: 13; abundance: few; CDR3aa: CSADRDQGDEQFF
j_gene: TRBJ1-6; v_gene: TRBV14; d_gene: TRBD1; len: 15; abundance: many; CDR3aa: CASSQLDRGLSPLHF
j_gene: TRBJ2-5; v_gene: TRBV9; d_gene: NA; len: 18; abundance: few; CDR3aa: CASSVGGWGSGLSETQYF
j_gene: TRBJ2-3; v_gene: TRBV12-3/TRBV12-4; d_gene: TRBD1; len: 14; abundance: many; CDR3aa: CASSSGQGSDTQYF
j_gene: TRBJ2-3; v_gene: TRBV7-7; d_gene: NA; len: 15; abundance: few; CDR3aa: CASSLSGRSTDTQYF
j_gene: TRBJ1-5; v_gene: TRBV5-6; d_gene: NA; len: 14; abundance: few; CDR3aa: CASSLGQRNQPQHF
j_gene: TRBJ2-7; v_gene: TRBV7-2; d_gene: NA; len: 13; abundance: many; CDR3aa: CASSHPGGYEQYF
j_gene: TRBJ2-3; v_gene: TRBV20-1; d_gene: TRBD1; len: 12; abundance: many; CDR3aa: CSAQGAGDTQYF
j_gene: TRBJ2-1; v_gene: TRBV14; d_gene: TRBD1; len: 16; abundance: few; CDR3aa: CASSQASQGAYNEQFF
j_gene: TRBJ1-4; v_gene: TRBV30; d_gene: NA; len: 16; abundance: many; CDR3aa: CAWSPYGASLGEKLFF
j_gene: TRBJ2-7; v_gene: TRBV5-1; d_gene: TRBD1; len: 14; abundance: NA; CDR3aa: CASSFETGADEQYF
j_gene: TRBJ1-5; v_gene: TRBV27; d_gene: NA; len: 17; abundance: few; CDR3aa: CASSFIGSNGVSQPQHF
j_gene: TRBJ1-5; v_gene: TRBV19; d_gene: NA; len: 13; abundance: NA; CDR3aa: CAGSMRTDQPQHF
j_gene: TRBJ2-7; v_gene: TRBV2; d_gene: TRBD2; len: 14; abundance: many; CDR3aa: CASRKSGTTYEQYF
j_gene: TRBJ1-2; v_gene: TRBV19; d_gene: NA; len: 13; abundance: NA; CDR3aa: CASSVQENYGYTF
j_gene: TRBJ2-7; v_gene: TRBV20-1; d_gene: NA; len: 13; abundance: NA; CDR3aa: CSANPGIAYEQYF
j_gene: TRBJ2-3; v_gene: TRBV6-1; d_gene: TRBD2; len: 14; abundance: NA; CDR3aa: CASRISGGSDTQYF
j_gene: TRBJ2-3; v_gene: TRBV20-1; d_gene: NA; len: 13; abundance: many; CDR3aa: CSAEDRSTDTQYF
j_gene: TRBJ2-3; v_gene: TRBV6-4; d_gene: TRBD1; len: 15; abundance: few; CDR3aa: CASSEGRGHTDTQYF
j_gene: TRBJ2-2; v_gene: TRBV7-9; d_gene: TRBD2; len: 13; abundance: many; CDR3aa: CASSPMGGRELFF
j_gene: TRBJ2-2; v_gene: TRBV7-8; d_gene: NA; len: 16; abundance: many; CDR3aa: CASSLAVGPYPGELFF
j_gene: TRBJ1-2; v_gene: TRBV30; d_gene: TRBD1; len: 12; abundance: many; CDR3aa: CAWTGGDYGYTF
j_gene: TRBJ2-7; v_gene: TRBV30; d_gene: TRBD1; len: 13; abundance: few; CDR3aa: CALKTGLNHEQYF
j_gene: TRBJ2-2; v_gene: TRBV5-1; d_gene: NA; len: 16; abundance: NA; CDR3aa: CASSLRGGRGTGELFF
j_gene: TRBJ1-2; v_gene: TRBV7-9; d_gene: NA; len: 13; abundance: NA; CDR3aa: CASSFQGRHGYTF
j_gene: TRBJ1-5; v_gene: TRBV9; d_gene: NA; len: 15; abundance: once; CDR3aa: CASAAGGAYNQPQHF
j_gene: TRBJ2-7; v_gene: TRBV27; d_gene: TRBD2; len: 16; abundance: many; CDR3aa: CASSLSGLDDSYEQYF
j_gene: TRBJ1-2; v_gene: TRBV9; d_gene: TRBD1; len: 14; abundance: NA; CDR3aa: CASSSGTGNVGYTF
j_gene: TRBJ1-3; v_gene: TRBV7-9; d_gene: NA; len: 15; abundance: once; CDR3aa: CASSLAQGYGNTIYF